The rows below give T cell receptor beta chains drawn from one sample of a study of T cell responses to AZD1222 COVID-19 vaccine. Assay: immunoSEQ multiplex PCR; the TCRdb copy retains only in-frame clones and omits some. The sample yields 35,000 to 50,000 clones, around three quarters seen once. Sequencing was performed on peripheral blood, taken 28 days after the second dose of the MenACWY control vaccine. The source is an adult who received the MenACWY meningococcal vaccine as a control. The CDR3 runs from the conserved cysteine through the conserved F or W. Fields, in order: D gene, V gene, CDR3 length, clone size, J gene, CDR3 protein. The D gene is left open where the match is weak. The listing skips clone size in some rows; elsewhere it reads once, few, many or a size class.

TRBD2	TRBV6-1	15	.	TRBJ2-2	CASSVAGGKTGELFF
.	TRBV3-1/TRBV3-2	15	.	TRBJ1-2	CASSQDPVVRRGYTF
TRBD1	TRBV6-5	15	.	TRBJ2-3	CASRTGTGGGDTQYF
TRBD2	TRBV10-1	13	.	TRBJ2-1	CASSPRLAGQQFF
.	TRBV3-1/TRBV3-2	15	.	TRBJ1-1	CASSQSGTLNTEAFF
.	TRBV28	16	.	TRBJ2-7	CASSSPLGTFDYEQYF
TRBD1	TRBV29-1	12	.	TRBJ1-1	CSEHRDRGETFF
TRBD1	TRBV6-4	15	.	TRBJ2-3	CASSDGQGGTDTQYF
TRBD1	TRBV10-2	15	.	TRBJ1-3	CASSESTGPGNTIYF
.	TRBV4-1	16	.	TRBJ1-4	CASSQISRDLERKLFF
TRBD2	TRBV7-8	16	.	TRBJ2-5	CASSFRGQAGGETQYF
TRBD2	TRBV12-5	16	.	TRBJ2-1	CASGPPRTSGNNEQFF
TRBD1	TRBV5-4	14	.	TRBJ1-1	CASSHGQGRTEAFF
TRBD1	TRBV2	16	.	TRBJ2-6	CASRGHDRAGANVLTF
TRBD1	TRBV27	14	.	TRBJ1-2	CASSFRGPPDGYTF
.	TRBV27	13	.	TRBJ2-7	CASSLNTDYEQYF
TRBD1	TRBV5-3	14	.	TRBJ1-1	CARRHRGMNTEAFF
.	TRBV29-1	14	.	TRBJ1-1	CSGRRAGVGTEAFF
.	TRBV4-1	20	.	TRBJ1-6	CASSQVSTQRRGRNNSPLHF
.	TRBV14	16	.	TRBJ2-1	CASSQVFGDWGNEQFF
.	TRBV30	13	once	TRBJ2-1	CAWSIGGVNEQFF
.	TRBV6-1	17	.	TRBJ1-5	CASSEAWRARGNQPQHF
.	TRBV7-9	14	few	TRBJ2-3	CASSLGGAWDTQYF
.	TRBV19	17	.	TRBJ2-4	CASTLGATSLAKNIQYF
.	TRBV28	12	once	TRBJ1-2	CASNKRSNGYTF
.	TRBV5-1	11	.	TRBJ2-5	CASSLYGTQYF
TRBD2	TRBV6-5	15	.	TRBJ2-2	CASHRAGGPAGELFF
TRBD2	TRBV2	15	.	TRBJ2-3	CASSWTSASTDTQYF
.	TRBV3-1/TRBV3-2	15	.	TRBJ2-2	CARRSRAGAGGELFF
.	TRBV21-1	13	.	TRBJ1-1	CAKLNVMNTEAFF
.	TRBV3-1/TRBV3-2	15	.	TRBJ2-1	CASSPGLYRYNEQFF
TRBD1	TRBV19	16	.	TRBJ2-3	CASSTEGTGLTDTQYF
TRBD2	TRBV28	16	.	TRBJ2-3	CASSLLAGGGPDTQYF
.	TRBV25-1	15	.	TRBJ1-4	CASKDSGGSNEKLFF
TRBD1	TRBV27	14	few	TRBJ1-1	CASRQQGMNTEAFF
TRBD1	TRBV4-1	15	once	TRBJ1-5	CASSQMDRGNQPQHF
.	TRBV7-8	14	.	TRBJ1-1	CASIKAALGTEAFF
.	TRBV7-2	14	.	TRBJ1-4	CASSNRDRVAKLFF
.	TRBV2	14	.	TRBJ1-5	CASSGGFGNQPQHF
.	TRBV27	15	.	TRBJ1-1	CASKPRRQLNTEAFF
.	TRBV7-9	14	few	TRBJ1-5	CASSSQGENQPQHF
TRBD2	TRBV5-1	16	.	TRBJ2-7	CASSWTLAGGDYEQYF
.	TRBV6-2/TRBV6-3	13	.	TRBJ1-1	CASSRRVSTEAFF
TRBD1	TRBV30	15	once	TRBJ1-1	CAWRYPTGGRTEAFF